This TCR beta chain was recovered during a study of cytomegalovirus exposure and HLA in healthy donors. Study-level results: TCR beta V- and J-gene trimming was later associated with a missense DCLRE1C variant. Earlier results showed most TCR beta V segments being productive about 87% or about 30% of the time. CMV serostatus alone was available as immune exposure information.

PCR was performed using 60 Vbeta and 13 Jbeta primers. Using immunoSEQ multiplex PCR, the repertoire was profiled, and TCRdb retains in-frame clones only, with some absent. The sample holds about 160,000 clones; around 84% are singletons and the top ten take 1.9%. As for this clone: The antigen remains undetermined.

V lost 6 bases and J lost 0, with 12 bases in between. This CDR3 is built from 14 residues. CDR1 is SGHVS and CDR2 is FQNEAQ in the germline V gene. Source material: PBMCs. The origin of this receptor is a man aged 18 to 35 in good health and CMV-seronegative. V is TRBV7-8 and J is TRBJ2-7, with TRBD1 as a possible D gene (5 bases). In DNA form, the CDR3 reads TGTGCCAGCAGTCCACCAGGGATCTCCTACGAGCAGTACTTC. Translating gives CASSPPGISYEQYF.